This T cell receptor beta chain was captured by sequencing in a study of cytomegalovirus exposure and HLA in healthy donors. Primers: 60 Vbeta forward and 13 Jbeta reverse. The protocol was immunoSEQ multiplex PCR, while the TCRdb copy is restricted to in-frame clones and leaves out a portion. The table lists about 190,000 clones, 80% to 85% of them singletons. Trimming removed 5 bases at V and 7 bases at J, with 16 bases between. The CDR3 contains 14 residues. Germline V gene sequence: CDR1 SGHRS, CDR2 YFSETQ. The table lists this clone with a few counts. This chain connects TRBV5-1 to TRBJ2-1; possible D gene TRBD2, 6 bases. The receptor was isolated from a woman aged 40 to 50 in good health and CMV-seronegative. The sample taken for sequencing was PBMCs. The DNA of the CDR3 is TGCGCCAGCAGAGAACTAGCTGGTTCGAATGAGCAGTTCTTC. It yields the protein CASRELAGSNEQFF.